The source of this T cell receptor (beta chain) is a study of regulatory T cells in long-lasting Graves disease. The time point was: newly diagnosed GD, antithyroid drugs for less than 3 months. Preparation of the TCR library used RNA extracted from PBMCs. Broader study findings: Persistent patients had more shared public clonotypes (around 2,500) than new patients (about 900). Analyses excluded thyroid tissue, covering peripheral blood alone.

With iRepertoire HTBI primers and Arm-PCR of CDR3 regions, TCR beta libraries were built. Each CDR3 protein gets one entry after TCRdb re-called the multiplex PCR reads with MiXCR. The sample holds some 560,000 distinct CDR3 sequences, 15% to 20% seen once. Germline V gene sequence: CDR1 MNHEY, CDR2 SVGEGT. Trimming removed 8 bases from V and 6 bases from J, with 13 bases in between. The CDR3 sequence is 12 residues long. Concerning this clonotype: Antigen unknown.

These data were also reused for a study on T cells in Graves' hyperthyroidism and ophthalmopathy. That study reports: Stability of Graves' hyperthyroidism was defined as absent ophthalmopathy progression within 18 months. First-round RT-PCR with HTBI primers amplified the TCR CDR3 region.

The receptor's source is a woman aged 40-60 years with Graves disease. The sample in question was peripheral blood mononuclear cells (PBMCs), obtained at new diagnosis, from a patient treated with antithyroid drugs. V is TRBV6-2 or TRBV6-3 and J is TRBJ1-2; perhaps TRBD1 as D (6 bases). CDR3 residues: CASRGQRDGYTF. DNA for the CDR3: TGTGCCAGCCGAGGACAGAGGGATGGCTACACCTTC.